This TCR beta chain derives from a study of T cell responses to AZD1222 COVID-19 vaccine. Study conclusions and caveats: Spike-specific TCR breadth and depth went up after people got two AZD1222 doses. Seropositivity was recorded at baseline in only 6 or 7 AZD1222 recipients. Among spike-specific TCRs, nearly half reportedly target unmutated variant regions.

TCRdb's table, derived via immunoSEQ multiplex PCR, lists solely in-frame clones and lacks some. The data show roughly 120,000 clones, roughly nine tenths seen once. Concerning this clone itself: Its target is not known.

This specimen was peripheral blood, taken on day 0 of AZD1222 vaccination. This sequence originates from an adult in good health.

CDR3 sequence (DNA): TGTGCCAGCAGCCAAGACGAGTATCCAGTCAATGAGCAGTTCTTC. It yields the protein CASSQDEYPVNEQFF. The V gene is TRBV3-1 (or the pseudogene TRBV3-2), the J gene TRBJ2-1, with unresolved D. Germline V lookup: CDR1 LGHDT, CDR2 YNNKEL (reference sequence). This CDR3 is 15 amino acids long. V gave up 0 bases and J gave up 6 bases, with 12 bases separating them.